Listed below are T cell receptor beta chains from one sample, sequenced in a study of cytomegalovirus exposure and HLA in healthy donors. Clones were sequenced by immunoSEQ multiplex PCR, and TCRdb holds only the in-frame ones, with some missing. The profile shows 150,000 to 200,000 clones, roughly four fifths of them singletons. Sequenced sample: PBMCs. The receptors shown here come from a woman between 18 and 29 years old in good health and CMV-seropositive. Both conserved end residues are part of each CDR3. D genes are given only for firm matches. Clone size is stated in some rows and not others, as once, few, many or a class when expanded.

>TRBD1|TRBV4-1|.|TRBJ1-1
TGCGCCAGCAGCCTCGGAACGGGACAGGGAGGCCCTGAAGCTTTCTTT
CASSLGTGQGGPEAFF
>TRBD1|TRBV19|.|TRBJ1-2
TGTGCCAGTAGTCTTCCGGCAGGGGGCACCTATGGCTACACCTTC
CASSLPAGGTYGYTF
>.|TRBV5-6|.|TRBJ2-7
TGTGCCAGCAGCCAGGGACTCGCTAGCTACGAGCAGTACTTC
CASSQGLASYEQYF
>.|TRBV27|few|TRBJ2-7
TGTGCCAGCAGTTTCCAGGATCTTCCTCACGAGCAGTACTTC
CASSFQDLPHEQYF
>.|TRBV4-3|.|TRBJ2-7
TGCGCCAGCAGCCAAGAGGGTCGGGACGAGCAGTACTTC
CASSQEGRDEQYF
>.|TRBV27|.|TRBJ2-5
TGTGCCAGCAGTTCCACGCCCCCTAGAGGGATCGGGGAGACCCAGTACTTC
CASSSTPPRGIGETQYF
>.|TRBV15|.|TRBJ2-7
TGTGCCACCAGCAGAGGGGTCGGGGGGCCCTACGAGCAGTACTTC
CATSRGVGGPYEQYF
>.|TRBV7-9|.|TRBJ2-5
TGTGCCAGCAGCCCCCGCGGTATTGAGACCCAGTACTTC
CASSPRGIETQYF
>.|TRBV6-5|once|TRBJ1-5
TGTGCCAGCAGGGGGGGGCTCTATAGCAATCAGCCCCAGCATTTT
CASRGGLYSNQPQHF
>.|TRBV6-5|.|TRBJ1-2
TGTGCCAGCAGTTACTCTCAGAAATATAACTATGGCTACACCTTC
CASSYSQKYNYGYTF
>.|TRBV6-5|few|TRBJ2-7
TGTGCCAGTAGGCCCCACAGAGTGTCTGGGTACGAGCAGTACTTC
CASRPHRVSGYEQYF
>.|TRBV7-9|.|TRBJ2-7
TGTGCCAGCAGCGTAGACGGGAGCACCGAGCAGTACTTC
CASSVDGSTEQYF
>.|TRBV10-3|.|TRBJ2-7
TGTGCCATCAAGAAGGGAGGTGAGAACGAGCAGTACTTC
CAIKKGGENEQYF
>.|TRBV5-4|.|TRBJ2-7
TGTGCCAGCAGCTCGGACAGCCGATCCTACGAGCAGTACTTC
CASSSDSRSYEQYF
>.|TRBV29-1|.|TRBJ2-2
TGCAGCGTTAATTCGGTCCCCACCGGGGAGCTGTTTTTT
CSVNSVPTGELFF
>TRBD1|TRBV5-4|.|TRBJ1-4
TGTGCCAGCAGCTTGACAGGGGGAAATGAAAAACTGTTTTTT
CASSLTGGNEKLFF
>TRBD1|TRBV2|.|TRBJ1-4
TGTGCCAGCAGGGAGACAGGGGGTGATGAAGCACTGTTTTTT
CASRETGGDEALFF
>TRBD2|TRBV5-1|.|TRBJ2-5
TGCGCCAGCAGCTTGGCGAGACTAGCGGGGGCGACCTGGGGGGGAGAGACCCAGTACTTC
CASSLARLAGATWGGETQYF
>.|TRBV4-1|once|TRBJ2-7
TGCGCCAGCAGCCAAGACGGTGGAGTCTACGAGCAGTACTTC
CASSQDGGVYEQYF
>.|TRBV14|.|TRBJ2-3
TGTGCCAGCAGCCAAACGGGACTCAGCGGCCCGGATACGCAGTATTTT
CASSQTGLSGPDTQYF
>.|TRBV29-1|.|TRBJ2-7
TGCAGCGTTGAAGATTTTCTTGGTGGCAGGGTAAGGGAGCAGTACTTC
CSVEDFLGGRVREQYF
>.|TRBV10-2|.|TRBJ2-3
TGCGCCAGCACAGTAGCTTACACAGATACGCAGTATTTT
CASTVAYTDTQYF
>.|TRBV5-4|.|TRBJ2-7
TGTGCCAGCAGCTTGGCGGTGGGAGCAGACGAGCAGTACTTC
CASSLAVGADEQYF
>.|TRBV28|.|TRBJ1-5
TGTGCCAGCAGTTTAGGGCAGAGCAATCAGCCCCAGCATTTT
CASSLGQSNQPQHF
>.|TRBV5-5|.|TRBJ1-1
TGTGCCAGCAGCACACTACAGGGAGTCCAGACTGAAGCTTTCTTT
CASSTLQGVQTEAFF
>.|TRBV12-2|.|TRBJ2-7
TGTGCAAGTCGCTTAGCGCTGGACGGGCCGAGGGACAGCTCCTACGAGCAGTACTTC
CASRLALDGPRDSSYEQYF
>TRBD1|TRBV7-9|.|TRBJ2-7
TGTGCCAGCAGTACCTGGGACAGGGCCTCCTACTCCTACGAGCAGTACTTC
CASSTWDRASYSYEQYF
>.|TRBV5-1|.|TRBJ2-7
TGCGCCAGCAGCTTCGGGCCCAACAGGGTAGAGGGCTACGAGCAGTACTTC
CASSFGPNRVEGYEQYF
>TRBD2|TRBV9|.|TRBJ2-7
TGTGCCAGCAGCGCCGGGGGGTACGAGCAGTACTTC
CASSAGGYEQYF
>.|TRBV5-4|.|TRBJ1-4
TGTGCCAGAGAGACCCGGGGGTACGGACTGTTTTTT
CARETRGYGLFF
>.|TRBV19|.|TRBJ2-1
TGTGCCAGTAGTATGGGCCCGGGGGTCTATGAGCAGTTCTTC
CASSMGPGVYEQFF